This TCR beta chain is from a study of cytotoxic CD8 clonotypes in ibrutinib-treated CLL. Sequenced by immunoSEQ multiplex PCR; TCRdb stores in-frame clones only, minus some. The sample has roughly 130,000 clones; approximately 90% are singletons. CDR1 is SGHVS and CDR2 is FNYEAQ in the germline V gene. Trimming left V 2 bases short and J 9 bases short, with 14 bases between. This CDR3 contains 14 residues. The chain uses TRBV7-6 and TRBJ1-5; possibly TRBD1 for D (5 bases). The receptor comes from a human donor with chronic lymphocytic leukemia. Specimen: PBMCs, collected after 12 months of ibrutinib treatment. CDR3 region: CASSLSGTQGPQHF. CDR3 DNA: TGTGCCAGCAGCTTAAGCGGGACCCAGGGGCCCCAGCATTTT.